This entry is about one T cell receptor (beta chain). The data were taken from a study of blood T cells in healthy people across ages. With a J-beta primer mix and a sample-barcoded 5' primer, a second PCR ran about 6 to 11 cycles. TCRdb used MiXCR to reprocess the 5' RACE reads, holding one entry per CDR3 protein. The sample has 700,000 to 800,000 distinct CDR3 sequences, roughly 43% seen once. The CDR3 totals 16 residues. Trimming cost V 2 bases and J 0 bases, with 8 bases left between them. Germline V gene data show CDR1 as LGHNA and CDR2 as YSLEER. Sequencing input: blood. V gene TRBV4-3 combines with J gene TRBJ1-6; D might be TRBD1 (5 bases). The TCR originated in a woman aged 55-75 years in good health. The CDR3 is CASSQQGSSYNSPLHF. Written as DNA, the CDR3 is TGCGCCAGCAGCCAACAGGGAAGCTCCTATAATTCACCCCTCCACTTT.